The 11 T cell receptor beta chains reported below all come from one sample, sequenced in a study of cytomegalovirus exposure and HLA in healthy donors. Data came from immunoSEQ multiplex PCR; TCRdb stores just in-frame clones and leaves some out. Of 150,000 or so clones in the sample, about nine tenths were seen once. The sample comprised PBMCs. The receptors shown here come from a woman aged 25-40 years in good health and CMV-seropositive.

The table lists this clone with a count of one. The CDR3 DNA is TGTGCCAGCAGTTACCAGAGGACAGGAACCTACGAGCAGTACTTC. Translating it yields CASSYQRTGTYEQYF. V and J are TRBV6-5 and TRBJ2-7; 7 bases are shared with TRBD1. There are 15 residues in the CDR3. The V segment lost 2 bases and the J segment 2 bases; nucleotides outside the gene matches: 6. Germline V gives CDR1 MNHEY, CDR2 SVGAGI.

The chain carries TRBV7-2 and TRBJ2-5; 11 bases fit TRBD2. The germline gives CDR1 SGHTA, CDR2 FQGNSA. This CDR3 comprises 15 residues. J lost 4 bases, V lost 5 bases, and 6 bases had no gene match. The CDR3 DNA reads as TGTGCCAGCAGCCCCCGGACTAGCGGGTTAGAGACCCAGTACTTC. This codes for CASSPRTSGLETQYF.

The J gene is TRBJ1-3, the V gene TRBV25-1; weak D call: TRBD1 (5 bases). The CDR3 spans 15 residues. The V end was cut by 2 bases, the J end by 0 bases, with 8 bases between. Germline lookup yields CDR1 MGHDK and CDR2 SYGVNS. The CDR3 DNA is TGTGCCAGCAGTGAAACCGGGGGCTCTGGAAACACCATATATTTT. This sequence encodes CASSETGGSGNTIYF.

This chain uses TRBV6-6 with TRBJ1-5, with a possible D match to TRBD1 (5 bases). The CDR3 covers 16 residues. CDR1 is MNHNY and CDR2 is SVGAGI in the germline V gene (reference sequence). Trimming pared 9 bases from V and 1 base from J, leaving 19 bases between. The CDR3 region has the DNA TGTGCCAGACCAAAGGATCCAGGGTCAAGCAATCAGCCCCAGCATTTT. Translating it yields CARPKDPGSSNQPQHF.

The CDR3 sequence: CASSLTTGREGYTF. The CDR3, as DNA: TGTGCCAGCAGCTTAACAACAGGGAGAGAAGGCTACACCTTC. This rearrangement joins TRBV7-9 to TRBJ1-2, with a weak D call TRBD1 (6 bases). The CDR3 totals 14 residues. The germline CDR1 and CDR2 sequences are SEHNR and FQNEAQ (reference sequence). V was trimmed by 2 bases and J by 8 bases, leaving 15 bases between them.

This chain connects TRBV6-5 to TRBJ2-1, with 7 nucleotides matching TRBD2. With V trimmed by 8 bases and J by 3 bases, 7 bases remained unmatched. There are 14 residues in the CDR3. The germline V gene has CDR1 MNHEY and CDR2 SVGAGI. The CDR3: CASQLAKNYNEQFF. The CDR3 bases are TGTGCCAGCCAACTAGCGAAAAACTACAATGAGCAGTTCTTC.

V usage is TRBV28 and J usage is TRBJ2-5; D possibly corresponds to TRBD1 (5 bases). Germline-derived CDR1 and CDR2 are MDHEN and SYDVKM. The CDR3 totals 15 residues. V lost 6 bases to trimming and J lost 4 bases, with 18 bases between them. In nucleotides, the CDR3 is TGTGCCAGCAGCCAACAGGCGGCTCCGGGAGAGACCCAGTACTTC. Protein: CASSQQAAPGETQYF.

The J gene is TRBJ2-3, the V gene TRBV11-2; TRBD2 aligns across 11 bases. The CDR3 loop spans 16 amino acids. Germline CDR1 reads SGHAT; CDR2 reads FQNNGV. V lost 5 bases, J lost 4 bases, and 8 bases stayed unmatched. The DNA for the CDR3 is TGTGCCAGCAGCCCAATTACTAGCGGGAGCTCAGATACGCAGTATTTT. Translation: CASSPITSGSSDTQYF. Together with reference TRBV11-2 and TRBJ2-3, the CDR3 gives the full variable domain: EAGVAQSPRYKIIEKRQSVAFWCNPISGHATLYWYQQILGQGPKLLIQFQNNGVVDDSQLPKDRFSAERLKGVDSTLKIQPAKLEDSAVYLCASSPITSGSSDTQYFGPGTRLTVL.

The rearrangement joins TRBV7-6 to TRBJ2-2; 10 bases map to TRBD1. This CDR3 has 17 amino acids. The junction had 10 bases not matched to a gene; V was cut back by 5 bases and J by 4 bases. CDR1 and CDR2 (germline): SGHVS, FNYEAQ. CDR3 amino acids: CASSAPGTGEVTGELFF. CDR3 coding DNA: TGTGCCAGCAGCGCTCCCGGGACAGGGGAAGTCACCGGGGAGCTGTTTTTT.

The chain joins TRBV9 to TRBJ2-1, with D unresolved. The CDR3 spans 15 residues. Germline V gives CDR1 SGDLS, CDR2 YYNGEE. V lost 4 bases to trimming and J lost 2 bases, with 13 bases between them. The CDR3 DNA sequence: TGTGCCAGCAGCCCCGAGGCGGAGCCCTACAATGAGCAGTTCTTC. Its protein is CASSPEAEPYNEQFF. The full variable domain, in which reference TRBV9 and TRBJ2-1 provide the parts outside the CDR3, is DSGVTQTPKHLITATGQRVTLRCSPRSGDLSVYWYQQSLDQGLQFLIQYYNGEERAKGNILERFSAQQFPDLHSELNLSSLELGDSALYFCASSPEAEPYNEQFFGPGTRLTVL.

This chain links TRBV29-1 with TRBJ2-5; unclear D gene. The CDR3 extends over 13 amino acids. Trimming shortened V by 6 bases and J by 1 base, and 12 bases separated the two germline ends. CDR1 SQVTM and CDR2 ANQGSEA come from the germline V gene. The CDR3 protein is CSVVRHFQETQYF. The CDR3, as DNA: TGCAGCGTCGTTAGACACTTCCAAGAGACCCAGTACTTC. The full variable domain, with the rest looked up from reference TRBV29-1 and TRBJ2-5, is SAVISQKPSRDICQRGTSLTIQCQVDSQVTMMFWYRQQPGQSLTLIATANQGSEATYESGFVIDKFPISRPNLTFSTLTVSNMSPEDSSIYLCSVVRHFQETQYFGPGTRLLVL.